Listed below are T cell receptor beta chains from one sample, sequenced in a study of cytomegalovirus exposure and HLA in healthy donors. Assay used: immunoSEQ multiplex PCR; TCRdb lists only in-frame clones, some missing. Of nearly 110,000 clones in the sample, about four fifths were seen once. The sample taken for sequencing was PBMCs. Receptors were obtained from a woman aged 45-59 years in good health and CMV-seropositive. The CDR3 runs from the conserved cysteine through the conserved F or W. A D gene is named only where the DNA matches it firmly. Clone size is given for some rows only: seen once, a few or many times, or a class if the clone is expanded.

d_call,v_call,clone_size,j_call,cdr3_nt,cdr3_aa
-,TRBV28,-,TRBJ1-2,TGTGCCACCGAGTTAGGGGTAGGGCCTGGCTACACCTTC,CATELGVGPGYTF
TRBD2,TRBV27,-,TRBJ2-1,TGTGCCAGCAGTTTCGTCCTTAGCGGGGGGTACAATGAGCAGTTCTTC,CASSFVLSGGYNEQFF
-,TRBV4-1,-,TRBJ1-2,TGCGCCAGCAGCCTTACAGGGTTCTACACCTTC,CASSLTGFYTF
TRBD1,TRBV9,-,TRBJ1-1,TGTGCCAGCAGCACGGGACAGCGGTTCACTGAAGCTTTCTTT,CASSTGQRFTEAFF
-,TRBV7-9,-,TRBJ1-4,TGTGCCAGCAGCCCCGGGGTAGGCTCGGGGGGCGAGACCGAAAAACTGTTTTTT,CASSPGVGSGGETEKLFF
TRBD2,TRBV9,few,TRBJ2-5,TGTGCCAGCAGCGTAGGTAGTCTAGCGGGGGACCACCAAGAGACCCAGTACTTC,CASSVGSLAGDHQETQYF
TRBD1,TRBV19,-,TRBJ1-6,TGTGCCAGTAGTACCCTTGGGACAGGGGCTGTAAATTCACCCCTCCACTTT,CASSTLGTGAVNSPLHF
TRBD2,TRBV4-1,-,TRBJ2-1,TGCGCCAGCAGCCCAGGACTAGCGGGGGGTAACAATGAGCAGTTCTTC,CASSPGLAGGNNEQFF
-,TRBV7-7,-,TRBJ2-5,TGTGCCAGCAGCCCTACTCGATCACCTGAGACCCAGTACTTC,CASSPTRSPETQYF
TRBD1,TRBV19,-,TRBJ1-5,TGTGCCAGTAGTATAGATCTATTAGCCGTTGGGACAGGGGCCGGGGAGCCCCAGCATTTT,CASSIDLLAVGTGAGEPQHF
TRBD1,TRBV4-2,-,TRBJ1-2,TGTGCCAGCAGCCAAGTCCCGGGACAGGGGGCGGAAGGCTACACCTTC,CASSQVPGQGAEGYTF
-,TRBV18,-,TRBJ1-6,TGTGCCAGCTCACCATCGTCCGGGGTCACGGATTCACCCCTCCACTTT,CASSPSSGVTDSPLHF
-,TRBV18,-,TRBJ1-2,TGTGCCAGCTCACCTTCCGGGACTGCTCATGGCTACACCTTC,CASSPSGTAHGYTF
-,TRBV18,-,TRBJ2-5,TGTGCCAGCTCACCACTTCCTGTCCAAGAGACCCAGTACTTC,CASSPLPVQETQYF
-,TRBV9,-,TRBJ1-2,TGTGCCAGCAGTTCAGGGTTTCAATCTAACTATGGCTACACCTTC,CASSSGFQSNYGYTF
-,TRBV28,-,TRBJ1-1,TGTGCCAGCAGCCCTAGGGGGTTGAACACTGAAGCTTTCTTT,CASSPRGLNTEAFF
-,TRBV6-1,-,TRBJ2-1,TGTGCCAGCAGGGACAGAAGCCAAAATGAGCAGTTCTTC,CASRDRSQNEQFF
TRBD1,TRBV5-1,-,TRBJ1-4,TGCGCCAGCAGCTTGGTCCCAAACAGGGGCGCTAATGAAAAACTGTTTTTT,CASSLVPNRGANEKLFF
-,TRBV5-1,-,TRBJ1-6,TGCGCCAGCAGCATTCGAGCAAATTCACCCCTCCACTTT,CASSIRANSPLHF
TRBD1,TRBV19,-,TRBJ2-4,TGTGCCAGTAGTGGGACAGGGGCAATGCGAAAAAACATTCAGTACTTC,CASSGTGAMRKNIQYF
-,TRBV5-1,-,TRBJ1-2,TGCGCCAGCACTTTGCAGGGAGGTTATGGCTACACCTTC,CASTLQGGYGYTF
-,TRBV9,-,TRBJ2-5,TGTGCCAGCAGCGGGAGGGACTTGAGGTACCAAGAGACCCAGTACTTC,CASSGRDLRYQETQYF
TRBD1,TRBV2,-,TRBJ1-2,TGTGCCAGCAGTCTGGGACAGGTAAACTATGGCTACACCTTC,CASSLGQVNYGYTF
TRBD1,TRBV6-5,-,TRBJ2-1,TGTGCCAGCAGTTATCGACAGGGATACAATGAGCAGTTCTTC,CASSYRQGYNEQFF
TRBD1,TRBV30,once,TRBJ2-7,TGTGCCTGGAGTTCCACGGGACAGGGCTACGAGCAGTACTTC,CAWSSTGQGYEQYF
-,TRBV20-1,-,TRBJ2-3,TGCAGTGCTAGAATTCAAGATACGCAGTATTTT,CSARIQDTQYF
TRBD1,TRBV5-1,-,TRBJ2-3,TGCGCCAGCAGCTTAACCGGAAGTGGGACAGGGGCAATGGATACGCAGTATTTT,CASSLTGSGTGAMDTQYF
-,TRBV27,-,TRBJ1-5,TGTGCCAGCAGTTTAATAAGGGGCTATCAGCCCCAGCATTTT,CASSLIRGYQPQHF
-,TRBV19,few,TRBJ1-2,TGTGCCAGTAGTATACGTCGGGGGGCTAGGTATGGCTACACCTTC,CASSIRRGARYGYTF
TRBD1,TRBV2,-,TRBJ2-3,TGTGCCAGCAGTTTGGGACAGGGAAGAACAGATACGCAGTATTTT,CASSLGQGRTDTQYF
TRBD1,TRBV11-2,-,TRBJ2-2,TGTGCCAGCAGCTTAGCAGGGGGCCCCGGGGAGCTGTTTTTT,CASSLAGGPGELFF
-,TRBV11-1,-,TRBJ2-1,TGTGCCAGCAGCTTAGTGGCCGGTCGTTGGAGCTCCTACAATGAGCAGTTCTTC,CASSLVAGRWSSYNEQFF
TRBD2,TRBV27,-,TRBJ2-7,TGTGCCAGCAGTTGGGGACTAGCGGGTCACCCCCCGAGGGAGCAGTACTTC,CASSWGLAGHPPREQYF
TRBD2,TRBV29-1,-,TRBJ2-1,TGCAGCGTTGGGGCTAGCGGGAATGAGCAGTTCTTC,CSVGASGNEQFF
-,TRBV5-1,once,TRBJ2-1,TGCGCCAGCAGCCCTCAAGGACTTGTACAACTTTCCTACAATGAGCAGTTCTTC,CASSPQGLVQLSYNEQFF
TRBD2,TRBV5-1,-,TRBJ2-7,TGCGCCAGCAGCTTGGGCCTCGCGGGGGACCAGGAGGAGCAGTACTTC,CASSLGLAGDQEEQYF
TRBD2,TRBV11-2,-,TRBJ2-7,TGTGCCAGCAGCTCCCGGGGGGGCGTGGACGAGCAGTACTTC,CASSSRGGVDEQYF
-,TRBV7-2,few,TRBJ2-6,TGTGCCAGCAGGAAGAGCTCTGGGGCCAACGTCCTGACTTTC,CASRKSSGANVLTF